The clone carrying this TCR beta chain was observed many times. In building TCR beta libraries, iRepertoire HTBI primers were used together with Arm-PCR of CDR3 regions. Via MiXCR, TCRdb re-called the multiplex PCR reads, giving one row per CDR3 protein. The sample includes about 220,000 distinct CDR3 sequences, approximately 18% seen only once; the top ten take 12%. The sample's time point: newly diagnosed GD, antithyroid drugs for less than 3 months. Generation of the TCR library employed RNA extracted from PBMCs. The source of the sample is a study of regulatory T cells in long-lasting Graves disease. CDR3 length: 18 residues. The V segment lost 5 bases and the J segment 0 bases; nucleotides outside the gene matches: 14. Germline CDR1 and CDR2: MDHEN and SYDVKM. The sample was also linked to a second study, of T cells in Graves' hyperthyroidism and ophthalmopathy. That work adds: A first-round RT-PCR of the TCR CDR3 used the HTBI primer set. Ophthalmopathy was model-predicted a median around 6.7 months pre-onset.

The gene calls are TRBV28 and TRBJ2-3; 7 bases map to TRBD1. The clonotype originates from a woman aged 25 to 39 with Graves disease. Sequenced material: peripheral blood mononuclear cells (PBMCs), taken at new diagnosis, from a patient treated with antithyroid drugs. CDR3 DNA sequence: TGTGCCAGCAGTCCCCCTTACGACAGGGCGGATAGCACAGATACGCAGTATTTT. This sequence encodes CASSPPYDRADSTDTQYF.